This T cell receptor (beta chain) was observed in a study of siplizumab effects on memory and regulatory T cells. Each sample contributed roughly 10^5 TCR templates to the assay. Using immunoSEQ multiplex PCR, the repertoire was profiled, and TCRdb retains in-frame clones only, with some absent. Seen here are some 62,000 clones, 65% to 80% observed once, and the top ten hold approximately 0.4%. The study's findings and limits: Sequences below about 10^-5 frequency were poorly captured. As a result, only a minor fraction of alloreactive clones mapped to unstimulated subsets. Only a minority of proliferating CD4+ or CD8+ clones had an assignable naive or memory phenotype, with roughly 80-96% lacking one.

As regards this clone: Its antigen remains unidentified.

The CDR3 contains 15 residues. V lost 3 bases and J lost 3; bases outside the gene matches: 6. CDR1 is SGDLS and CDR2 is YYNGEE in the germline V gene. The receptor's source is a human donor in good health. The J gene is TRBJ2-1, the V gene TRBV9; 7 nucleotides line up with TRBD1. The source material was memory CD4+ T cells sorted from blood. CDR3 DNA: TGTGCCAGCAGCGAAACAGGGGTGGACTACAATGAGCAGTTCTTC. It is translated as CASSETGVDYNEQFF.